A single sample gave rise to the 27 T cell receptor beta chains below, sequenced in a study of blood T cell repertoires in COVID-19. Sequencing used immunoSEQ multiplex PCR; TCRdb keeps in-frame clones, though not all of them. Here the sample spans some 460,000 clones, 87% being singletons. The sample comprised PBMCs or T cells enriched from blood (not recorded which). The receptors stem from a woman aged 18-29 years with acute COVID-19.

The chain has TRBV30 and TRBJ2-1, with 14 positions matching TRBD2. Germline loops: CDR1 GTSNPN, CDR2 SVGIG (reference sequence). The CDR3 runs to 19 residues. The V and J ends lost 0 bases and 11 bases, in that order; junction bases with no gene match: 18. CDR3 sequence (DNA): TGTGCCTGGAGTGTATTCCCTTTTGGACTAGCGGGAGGAGTTGGCAAGCAGTTCTTC. Its protein product is CAWSVFPFGLAGGVGKQFF.

V is TRBV5-1 and J is TRBJ2-5; TRBD1 matches at 8 bases. CDR3 size: 16 residues. J lost 3 bases, V lost 3 bases, and 10 bases had no gene match. Germline values: CDR1 SGHRS, CDR2 YFSETQ. The CDR3 DNA reads as TGCGCCAGCAGCTGGCTTCCCGGGACAGGAAAAGAGACCCAGTACTTC. It encodes CASSWLPGTGKETQYF.

This clone showed up many times. V gene TRBV19 combines with J gene TRBJ1-4; 8 nucleotides line up with TRBD1. The CDR3 runs 14 residues. V gave up 8 bases and J gave up 9 bases; unmatched junction bases: 11. The germline V gene has CDR1 LNHDA and CDR2 SQIVND (reference sequence). The CDR3 reads CASAADRAIKKLFF. The DNA of the CDR3 is TGTGCCAGTGCCGCGGACAGGGCGATTAAAAAACTGTTTTTT.

The gene calls are TRBV27 and TRBJ1-4, with 7 bases matching TRBD1. Germline CDR1 is MNHEY and CDR2 is SMNVEV (reference sequence). This CDR3 is 14 amino acids long. Trimming at V came to 5 bases and at J to 2 bases, leaving 2 bases not matched to a gene. The CDR3 sequence is CASSDRVTNEKLFF. The CDR3 DNA is TGTGCCAGCAGTGACAGGGTGACTAATGAAAAACTGTTTTTT.

J is TRBJ2-5 and V is TRBV3-1 (or the pseudogene TRBV3-2), with 11 nucleotides matching TRBD2. The CDR3 length is 13 residues. Germline trimming cut 4 bases from V and 5 bases from J; bases unmatched to any gene: 0. Germline V gene sequence: CDR1 LGHDT, CDR2 YNNKEL (reference sequence). As DNA, the CDR3 is TGTGCCAGCAGCCTAGCGGGGGGGGAGACCCAGTACTTC. Amino acid sequence: CASSLAGGETQYF.

Turning to this clone: Other DNA sequences in this sample translate to the same CDR3. The chain combines TRBV7-2 with TRBJ2-1; 10 nucleotides line up with TRBD2. V lost 2 bases, J lost 4 bases, and 2 bases stayed unmatched. CDR1 and CDR2 from the germline V gene are SGHTA and FQGNSA. The CDR3 is 15 amino acids. The CDR3 protein is CASSLTSGTYNEQFF. The CDR3 DNA sequence: TGTGCCAGCAGCTTAACTAGCGGGACGTACAATGAGCAGTTCTTC.

The chain links TRBV3-1 (or the pseudogene TRBV3-2) to TRBJ2-7; perhaps TRBD1 as D (6 bases). CDR3 length: 14 residues. The germline CDR1 and CDR2 sequences are LGHDT and YNNKEL (reference sequence). The V and J ends lost 1 base and 6 bases respectively, with 13 bases between them. CDR3 nucleotides: TGTGCCAGCAGCCAAGGCAGGGAACAGGGCGAGCAGTACTTC. Translation: CASSQGREQGEQYF.

V is TRBV10-3 and J is TRBJ1-4, with a tentative D call TRBD1 (6 bases). Germline V gives CDR1 ENHRY, CDR2 SYGVKD. The CDR3 is 15 residues long. V was trimmed by 10 bases and J by 3 bases, leaving 18 bases between them. The CDR3 DNA reads as TGTGCCACCCGACAGGCATCCCCCCCTAATGAAAAACTGTTTTTT. Amino acid sequence: CATRQASPPNEKLFF.

The chain uses TRBV4-1 and TRBJ1-4; no clear D. V lost 3 bases, J lost 5 bases, and 13 bases lay in between. The germline gives CDR1 MGHRA, CDR2 YSYEKL. CDR3 length: 15 residues. The CDR3 region has the DNA TGCGCCAGCAGCCAGGTGTTTGCACAAAATGAAAAACTGTTTTTT. This gives the protein CASSQVFAQNEKLFF.

V is TRBV15 and J is TRBJ1-1, with D tentatively TRBD1 (5 bases). CDR3 size: 14 residues. Germline CDR1 reads LNHNV; CDR2 reads YYDKDF (reference sequence). The V gene lost 8 bases and the J gene lost 2 bases, with 15 bases spanning the gap. This CDR3 reads CATQGPHQNTEAFF. CDR3 nucleotide sequence: TGTGCCACCCAGGGTCCCCACCAAAACACTGAAGCTTTCTTT.

The gene calls are TRBV7-2 and TRBJ2-5; 16 bases match TRBD2. The V and J ends lost 5 bases and 5 bases, in that order; junction bases with no gene match: 2. CDR3 length: 15 amino acids. The V gene's germline CDR1 is SGHTA and CDR2 FQGNSA. In DNA, the CDR3 is TGTGCCAGCAGCGGGGGACTAGCGGGAGGGGAGACCCAGTACTTC. Residues: CASSGGLAGGETQYF.

J is TRBJ2-1 and V is TRBV28; 8 bases agree with TRBD2. The germline CDR1 and CDR2 sequences are MDHEN and SYDVKM. The V and J ends lost 3 bases and 7 bases, in that order; junction bases with no gene match: 11. This CDR3 contains 16 residues. CDR3 sequence: CASSFPGAGVVNEQFF. CDR3 DNA sequence: TGTGCCAGCAGTTTCCCGGGAGCGGGAGTGGTTAATGAGCAGTTCTTC.

The V gene is TRBV19, the J gene TRBJ1-2; TRBD1 aligns across 9 bases. Per the germline V gene, CDR1 is LNHDA and CDR2 is SQIVND (reference sequence). V dropped 3 bases and J dropped 4; count of bases not matched to a gene: 6. CDR3 length equals 15 residues. CDR3 DNA sequence: TGTGCCAGTAGTATTTCTCGGACAGGGGCCTATGGCTACACCTTC. It specifies CASSISRTGAYGYTF.

In its sample, this clone was seen a few times. This chain links TRBV9 with TRBJ2-2, with D possibly being TRBD1 (6 bases). Trimming stripped 8 bases from V and 2 bases from J, with 16 bases between. The CDR3 sequence is 15 residues long. Germline CDR1 reads SGDLS; CDR2 reads YYNGEE. CDR3 amino acids: CARELGDKNTGELFF. The DNA for the CDR3 is TGTGCCAGGGAACTGGGGGACAAAAACACCGGGGAGCTGTTTTTT.

The V call is TRBV2, the J call TRBJ1-2, with D perhaps matching TRBD1 (5 bases). Germline assignment: CDR1 SNHLY and CDR2 FYNNEI. The CDR3 length is 14 residues. Trimming shortened V by 6 bases and J by 5 bases, and 16 bases separated the two germline ends. The CDR3 protein is CASRGEGTGYGYTF. As DNA, the CDR3 is TGTGCCAGCAGGGGTGAAGGGACTGGGTATGGCTACACCTTC.

The V gene is TRBV12-3 or TRBV12-4, the J gene TRBJ1-1; 9 nucleotides align to TRBD1. V was clipped by 6 bases and J by 12 bases; unmatched bases: 11. The CDR3 contains 13 residues. This CDR3 reads CASSPGQGSWTFF. CDR3 in DNA: TGTGCCAGCAGCCCGGGACAGGGATCTTGGACTTTCTTT.

The chain couples TRBV24-1 to TRBJ2-1; 13 bases map to TRBD2. Germline assignment: CDR1 KGHDR and CDR2 SFDVKD. The length of the CDR3 is 18 residues. Unmatched junction bases numbered 10, after V lost 4 bases and J lost 5 bases. This CDR3 reads CATSDQPQTSGRNNEQFF. DNA for the CDR3: TGTGCCACCAGTGACCAACCTCAGACTAGCGGGAGGAACAATGAGCAGTTCTTC.

This clone was seen a single time. The chain links TRBV11-2 to TRBJ1-1, with 7 bases identical to TRBD1. CDR3 length equals 16 residues. Germline trimming cut 4 bases from V and 3 bases from J; bases unmatched to any gene: 11. Germline loops: CDR1 SGHAT, CDR2 FQNNGV. The CDR3 protein is CASSSGKRTGDTEAFF. The CDR3 DNA is TGTGCCAGCAGCTCAGGAAAAAGGACAGGAGACACTGAAGCTTTCTTT. The whole variable domain, filled in from reference TRBV11-2 and TRBJ1-1, reads EAGVAQSPRYKIIEKRQSVAFWCNPISGHATLYWYQQILGQGPKLLIQFQNNGVVDDSQLPKDRFSAERLKGVDSTLKIQPAKLEDSAVYLCASSSGKRTGDTEAFFGQGTRLTVV.

This clone occurred a few times. V usage is TRBV7-9 and J usage is TRBJ1-6, with D unresolved. This CDR3 is 13 amino acids long. The V and J ends lost 4 bases and 9 bases respectively, with 10 bases between them. Germline CDR1 is SEHNR and CDR2 is FQNEAQ (reference sequence). This CDR3 reads CASSSSASSPLHF. The CDR3 nucleotides read TGTGCCAGCAGCTCTAGTGCTAGTTCACCCCTCCACTTT.

V usage is TRBV24-1 and J usage is TRBJ1-2, with 7 nucleotides matching TRBD1. Losses at the gene ends were 5 bases for V and 12 bases for J; bases not matched to a gene: 11. The CDR3 covers 13 residues. Germline CDR1 and CDR2: KGHDR and SFDVKD. CDR3 amino acids: CATSGGGTVPNTF. CDR3 DNA sequence: TGTGCCACCAGTGGCGGGGGGACAGTGCCTAACACCTTC.

The chain employs TRBV9 and TRBJ1-2; D gene ambiguous. V was clipped by 2 bases and J by 6 bases, with 8 bases between them. CDR3 length: 12 amino acids. Germline lookup yields CDR1 SGDLS and CDR2 YYNGEE. This CDR3 reads CASSVGVDGYTF. The CDR3, as DNA: TGTGCCAGCAGCGTCGGAGTTGATGGCTACACCTTC.

This chain connects TRBV19 to TRBJ2-4, with TRBD1 matching 8 bases. CDR3 length: 17 amino acids. From germline, CDR1 is LNHDA and CDR2 SQIVND (reference sequence). The V segment lost 2 bases and the J segment 1 base; nucleotides outside the gene matches: 7. CDR3 sequence reads: CASSISGTGFAKNIQYF. DNA of the CDR3: TGTGCCAGTAGTATATCCGGGACAGGCTTCGCCAAAAACATTCAGTACTTC.

The gene calls are TRBV7-6 and TRBJ2-2, with TRBD1 matching 9 bases. Germline V gives CDR1 SGHVS, CDR2 FNYEAQ. CDR3 length: 14 amino acids. The V gene end was trimmed by 3 bases and the J gene end by 6 bases; junction bases not matched to a gene: 2. The CDR3 loop reads CASSLRQGAGELFF. The DNA for the CDR3 is TGTGCCAGCAGCTTGAGACAGGGGGCCGGGGAGCTGTTTTTT.

This chain uses TRBV9 with TRBJ2-1; unclear D gene. V was clipped by 4 bases and J by 4 bases, with 9 bases between them. Germline CDR1 and CDR2: SGDLS and YYNGEE. The CDR3 is made up of 13 amino acids. The CDR3 region has the DNA TGTGCCAGCAGCCCCCCGTCGTACAATGAGCAGTTCTTC. This sequence encodes CASSPPSYNEQFF.

The table lists this clone with a count of one. J is TRBJ1-1 and V is TRBV21-1; the table's D call TRBD1 went unverified against the DNA. TRBV21-1 represents a pseudogene. The CDR3 totals 16 residues. The CDR3 loop is CASSKVCELGGTEAFF. The CDR3 region has the DNA TGTGCCAGCAGCAAAGTTTGCGAGTTAGGGGGCACTGAAGCTTTCTTT.

This sequence joins TRBV11-2 and TRBJ1-1; D unresolved. The CDR3 sequence is 13 residues long. Looked up from germline, CDR1 is SGHAT and CDR2 is FQNNGV. V was clipped by 5 bases and J by 9 bases, with 16 bases between them. This chain's CDR3 is CASSLEATNQAFF. The CDR3 region has the DNA TGTGCCAGCAGCCTGGAGGCGACTAACCAAGCTTTCTTT.

The J gene is TRBJ2-1, the V gene TRBV29-1, with D possibly being TRBD2 (6 bases). The CDR3 spans 12 residues. Germline V gene sequence: CDR1 SQVTM, CDR2 ANQGSEA. Between the trimmed V and J ends, which lost 7 bases and 4 bases, there was a span of 11 bases. In DNA, the CDR3 is TGCAGCGGAACTAGCACGTACAATGAGCAGTTCTTC. Translating it yields CSGTSTYNEQFF.